The rows below give T cell receptor beta chains drawn from one sample of a study of beta chain features in type 1 diabetes. Data came from immunoSEQ multiplex PCR; TCRdb stores just in-frame clones and leaves some out. The data show 300,000 to 400,000 clones, approximately 9.9% seen once. The material sequenced was naive CD4+ T cells from blood. The receptors stem from a woman younger than 45 in good health. Both conserved end residues are part of each CDR3. Fields, in order: CDR3 protein, CDR3 DNA, D gene, V gene, clone size, J gene. A D gene is named only where the DNA matches it firmly. A row's size may be missing; if present it is once, few, many or a size class.

CDR3 protein: CASSSLTGGNEQFF; CDR3 DNA: TGTGCCAGCAGCTCATTGACAGGGGGGAATGAGCAGTTCTTC; D gene: TRBD1; V gene: TRBV5-4; clone size: -; J gene: TRBJ2-1
CDR3 protein: CASSLDTLRRHEQYF; CDR3 DNA: TGTGCCAGCAGTTTAGACACCCTCCGTCGGCACGAGCAGTACTTC; D gene: -; V gene: TRBV28; clone size: few; J gene: TRBJ2-7
CDR3 protein: CASSPDRVSYEQYF; CDR3 DNA: TGCGCCAGCAGCCCCGACAGGGTCTCCTACGAGCAGTACTTC; D gene: TRBD1; V gene: TRBV5-4; clone size: few; J gene: TRBJ2-7
CDR3 protein: CASSLDRGRNGEKLFF; CDR3 DNA: TGTGCCAGCAGTTTGGACAGGGGAAGGAATGGTGAAAAACTGTTTTTT; D gene: TRBD1; V gene: TRBV27; clone size: few; J gene: TRBJ1-4
CDR3 protein: CASSWTSGSYNEQFF; CDR3 DNA: TGTGCCAGCAGCTGGACTAGCGGGAGCTACAATGAGCAGTTCTTC; D gene: TRBD2; V gene: TRBV7-8; clone size: -; J gene: TRBJ2-1
CDR3 protein: CASVGGDTDDYGYTF; CDR3 DNA: TGTGCCAGCGTGGGGGGGGACACAGATGACTATGGCTACACCTTC; D gene: -; V gene: TRBV6-1; clone size: -; J gene: TRBJ1-2
CDR3 protein: CASSLGEGRMNTEAFF; CDR3 DNA: TGTGCCAGCTCACTAGGGGAGGGTCGCATGAACACTGAAGCTTTCTTT; D gene: -; V gene: TRBV18; clone size: -; J gene: TRBJ1-1
CDR3 protein: CASSLAGGPSSYEQYF; CDR3 DNA: TGTGCCAGCAGCTTAGCGGGAGGGCCGAGCTCCTACGAGCAGTACTTC; D gene: TRBD2; V gene: TRBV7-3; clone size: few; J gene: TRBJ2-7
CDR3 protein: CASSLGQGVPYEQYF; CDR3 DNA: TGCGCCAGCAGCTTGGGTCAGGGCGTCCCCTACGAGCAGTACTTC; D gene: -; V gene: TRBV5-1; clone size: -; J gene: TRBJ2-7
CDR3 protein: CASSLFRDRTYEQYF; CDR3 DNA: TGTGCCAGCAGCTTGTTCCGGGACAGGACCTACGAGCAGTACTTC; D gene: TRBD1; V gene: TRBV5-8; clone size: -; J gene: TRBJ2-7
CDR3 protein: CASSPTSGAPLGSF; CDR3 DNA: TGTGCCAGCAGTCCAACCTCTGGGGCCCCCCTCGGGTCCTTC; D gene: -; V gene: TRBV28; clone size: few; J gene: TRBJ2-4
CDR3 protein: CASSAGQGTTEAFF; CDR3 DNA: TGTGCCAGCAGCGCCGGACAGGGGACCACTGAAGCTTTCTTT; D gene: TRBD1; V gene: TRBV9; clone size: few; J gene: TRBJ1-1
CDR3 protein: CAWRDWTSGTYEQYF; CDR3 DNA: TGTGCCTGGAGGGATTGGACTAGCGGGACCTACGAGCAGTACTTC; D gene: TRBD2; V gene: TRBV30; clone size: -; J gene: TRBJ2-7
CDR3 protein: CASSLVPGDQPQHF; CDR3 DNA: TGCGCCAGCAGCTTGGTCCCAGGCGATCAGCCCCAGCATTTT; D gene: -; V gene: TRBV5-1; clone size: few; J gene: TRBJ1-5
CDR3 protein: CASSTSGPTADEQFF; CDR3 DNA: TGTGCCAGTAGCACTAGCGGGCCCACGGCTGATGAGCAGTTCTTC; D gene: TRBD2; V gene: TRBV19; clone size: -; J gene: TRBJ2-1